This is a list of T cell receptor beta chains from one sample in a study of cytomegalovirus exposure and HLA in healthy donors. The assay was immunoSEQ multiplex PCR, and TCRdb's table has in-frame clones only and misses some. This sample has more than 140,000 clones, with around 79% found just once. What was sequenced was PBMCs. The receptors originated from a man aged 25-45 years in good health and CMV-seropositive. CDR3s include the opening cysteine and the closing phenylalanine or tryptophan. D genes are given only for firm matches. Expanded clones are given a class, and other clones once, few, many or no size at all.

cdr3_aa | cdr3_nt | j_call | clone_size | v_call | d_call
CASSFSGGAPNEQFF | TGTGCCAGCAGTTTCTCGGGGGGGGCCCCCAATGAGCAGTTCTTC | TRBJ2-1 | NA | TRBV27 | TRBD2
CASSSGDILVSYEQYF | TGTGCCAGCAGCTCTGGGGACATCCTAGTCTCCTACGAGCAGTACTTC | TRBJ2-7 | NA | TRBV11-2 | NA
CASSPQKVRQRQPNYGYTF | TGTGCCAGCTCACCCCAAAAAGTTCGACAGAGGCAACCTAACTATGGCTACACCTTC | TRBJ1-2 | NA | TRBV18 | NA
CASSVYTAPLHF | TGTGCCAGCAGCGTTTATACGGCACCCCTCCACTTT | TRBJ1-6 | NA | TRBV11-2 | NA
CASSGGSGPDTQYF | TGTGCCAGCTCAGGCGGGAGTGGGCCAGATACGCAGTATTTT | TRBJ2-3 | NA | TRBV18 | TRBD2
CASSIAWTYITGELFF | TGTGCCAGTAGTATAGCATGGACTTACATTACCGGGGAGCTGTTTTTT | TRBJ2-2 | NA | TRBV19 | NA
CASSLGHSQETQYF | TGTGCCAGCAGCTTAGGGCACAGCCAAGAGACCCAGTACTTC | TRBJ2-5 | NA | TRBV7-7 | NA
CASSESGGQTYEQYF | TGTGCCAGCAGTGAATCGGGAGGACAGACCTACGAGCAGTACTTC | TRBJ2-7 | few | TRBV2 | NA
CASSAQTSGTGNTIYF | TGTGCCAGCAGTGCCCAAACGTCAGGGACTGGAAACACCATATATTTT | TRBJ1-3 | once | TRBV6-1 | NA
CASSPGIAGGVETQYF | TGTGCCAGCAGCCCCGGGATAGCGGGAGGGGTGGAGACCCAGTACTTC | TRBJ2-5 | NA | TRBV5-6 | TRBD2
CASSPEAGGPYEQYF | TGCGCCAGCAGCCCCGAGGCGGGGGGACCCTACGAGCAGTACTTC | TRBJ2-7 | NA | TRBV5-1 | TRBD2
CASSPPGTLGAEQYF | TGCGCCAGCAGCCCCCCCGGGACACTGGGGGCCGAGCAGTACTTC | TRBJ2-7 | NA | TRBV4-1 | NA
CSADGYTF | TGCAGTGCCGATGGCTACACCTTC | TRBJ1-2 | NA | TRBV20-1 | NA
CASSLVSGLLNTEAFF | TGTGCCAGCAGCTTAGTCTCCGGACTCTTGAACACTGAAGCTTTCTTT | TRBJ1-1 | few | TRBV7-2 | NA
CASSRTVKDTEAFF | TGTGCCAGCAGCCGGACAGTGAAGGACACTGAAGCTTTCTTT | TRBJ1-1 | NA | TRBV28 | NA
CASSWGGQETQYF | TGTGCCAGCAGCTGGGGGGGCCAAGAGACCCAGTACTTC | TRBJ2-5 | NA | TRBV5-4 | TRBD2
CACPGTGIPGANVLTF | TGTGCCTGTCCGGGGACAGGGATACCTGGGGCCAACGTCCTGACTTTC | TRBJ2-6 | NA | TRBV30 | TRBD1
CASSPGDSRSDYTF | TGTGCCAGCAGCCCGGGAGACAGCCGAAGTGACTACACCTTC | TRBJ1-2 | NA | TRBV7-9 | NA
CAWIPGTGISGNTIYF | TGTGCCTGGATACCGGGGACAGGGATATCCGGAAACACCATATATTTT | TRBJ1-3 | NA | TRBV30 | TRBD1
CASSLGDSQETQYF | TGCGCCAGCAGCTTGGGTGACAGTCAAGAGACCCAGTACTTC | TRBJ2-5 | NA | TRBV5-1 | NA
CASSIAGATGANVLTF | TGTGCCAGTAGTATAGCAGGGGCGACTGGGGCCAACGTCCTGACTTTC | TRBJ2-6 | NA | TRBV19 | NA
CASSERGTSGGNEQFF | TGTGCCAGCAGTGAGAGAGGGACTAGCGGGGGCAATGAGCAGTTCTTC | TRBJ2-1 | NA | TRBV2 | TRBD2
CASAQTYTGELFF | TGTGCTAGTGCCCAGACTTACACCGGGGAGCTGTTTTTT | TRBJ2-2 | NA | TRBV12-5 | NA
CASSTGAWETQYF | TGTGCCAGCAGTACAGGGGCGTGGGAGACCCAGTACTTC | TRBJ2-5 | NA | TRBV21-1 | NA
CASSLAGTDIQETQYF | TGTGCCAGCAGCTTGGCGGGGACAGACATCCAAGAGACCCAGTACTTC | TRBJ2-5 | NA | TRBV5-6 | TRBD1
CASSLRTGPTYEQYF | TGTGCCAGCAGCTTGAGGACAGGGCCAACCTACGAGCAGTACTTC | TRBJ2-7 | NA | TRBV7-9 | TRBD1
CASSLALRDNLHF | TGTGCCAGCAGCTTAGCGCTGAGGGATAATCTCCACTTT | TRBJ1-6 | NA | TRBV7-9 | NA
CASRTGGRTEAFF | TGCGCCAGCAGGACAGGGGGTAGGACTGAAGCTTTCTTT | TRBJ1-1 | NA | TRBV5-1 | TRBD1
CASSLVRPSRGHSPLHF | TGTGCCAGCAGCTTAGTCCGCCCGTCGCGAGGCCATTCACCCCTCCACTTT | TRBJ1-6 | NA | TRBV11-2 | NA
CASSLGSGVLQPQHF | TGTGCCAGCAGCTTAGGTTCGGGGGTGCTTCAGCCCCAGCATTTT | TRBJ1-5 | NA | TRBV7-2 | NA
CASSRDFYNEQFF | TGTGCCAGCAGTCGGGACTTTTACAATGAGCAGTTCTTC | TRBJ2-1 | once | TRBV27 | NA
CASSFSRAYGYTF | TGTGCCAGCAGTTTTTCCAGGGCCTATGGCTACACCTTC | TRBJ1-2 | NA | TRBV27 | NA
CASSLVRGNEQFF | TGTGCCAGCAGCTTAGTTCGGGGCAATGAGCAGTTCTTC | TRBJ2-1 | NA | TRBV7-9 | NA
CASRLWTGLYEQYF | TGTGCCAGCAGACTGTGGACAGGGCTCTACGAGCAGTACTTC | TRBJ2-7 | NA | TRBV28 | TRBD1
CAWKQGGNQPQHF | TGTGCCTGGAAGCAGGGGGGCAATCAGCCCCAGCATTTT | TRBJ1-5 | NA | TRBV30 | TRBD1
CASSIRAGGLDTQYF | TGTGCCAGTAGTATACGAGCGGGGGGTTTAGATACGCAGTATTTT | TRBJ2-3 | once | TRBV19 | TRBD2
CATGRFGGMAYEQYF | TGTGCCACCGGCCGTTTCGGCGGGATGGCCTACGAGCAGTACTTC | TRBJ2-7 | few | TRBV27 | NA
CASSLGELARETQYF | TGCGCCAGCAGCTTGGGTGAACTAGCTCGGGAGACCCAGTACTTC | TRBJ2-5 | NA | TRBV5-1 | NA